These 20 T cell receptor beta chains were sequenced from one sample in a study of CD8+CD57+ T cells in acquired aplastic anemia. The study profiled TCR beta VDJ and CDR3 using genomic DNA as template. Via MiXCR, TCRdb re-called the reads, giving one row per CDR3 protein. This sample has approximately 81,000 distinct CDR3 sequences, with under 50% found just once. The sequenced sample was sorted CD4+, CD8+, or CD8+CD57+ T cells (not recorded which) from PBMCs. The source is a human donor in good health, serving as a control.

As concerns this clonotype: It may be a read error: a sequence one base away is much more abundant. The chain employs TRBV24-1 and TRBJ1-5, with TRBD1 as a possible D gene (5 bases). In germline, CDR1 is KGHDR, CDR2 SFDVKD. The CDR3 spans 14 residues. V lost 6 bases and J lost 7, with 15 bases in between. In DNA form, the CDR3 reads TGTGCCACCAGTTCCTCAGGGTTGGTCCAGCCCCAGCATTTT. Residues: CATSSSGLVQPQHF.

This clonotype was detected only a few times. The gene calls are TRBV6-1 and TRBJ2-3, with D possibly being TRBD1 (6 bases). The CDR3 runs to 16 residues. Trimming took 4 bases from V and 3 from J, leaving 17 bases between them. Germline CDR1 is MNHNS and CDR2 is SASEGT. The CDR3: CASSVVRGKGTDTQYF. Here the CDR3 DNA reads TGTGCCAGCAGTGTCGTAAGGGGGAAGGGGACAGATACGCAGTATTTT.

The rearrangement uses TRBV2 and TRBJ2-7, with D perhaps TRBD2 (5 bases). The CDR3 contains 14 residues. Deletions cut 6 bases from V and 0 bases from J, with 12 bases between. The germline CDR1 and CDR2 sequences are SNHLY and FYNNEI. CDR3 protein: CASRAGESSYEQYF. The CDR3 DNA is TGTGCCAGCAGAGCTGGGGAGAGCTCCTACGAGCAGTACTTC.

The chain uses TRBV15 and TRBJ2-7; D possibly corresponds to TRBD2 (6 bases). From germline, CDR1 is LNHNV and CDR2 YYDKDF (reference sequence). V was shortened by 5 bases and J by 7 bases, with 18 bases between the two germline ends. The CDR3 length is 14 residues. The CDR3 nucleotides are TGTGCCACCAGCGGTACTAGCCCCTACAATGAGCAGTACTTC. Translated, it gives CATSGTSPYNEQYF.

Notes on this clonotype: With a much larger clone just one base away, this may be a read error. The V and J genes are TRBV9 and TRBJ2-7; no reliable D call. The germline V gene encodes CDR1 SGDLS and CDR2 YYNGEE. V was pared by 4 bases and J by 7 bases, with 27 bases between. This CDR3 region has 17 residues. The chain's CDR3 is CASSPLNRLVGLREQYF. As DNA, the CDR3 is TGTGCCAGCAGCCCTTTGAATCGGCTAGTGGGCTTGAGGGAGCAGTACTTC.

The chain is built from TRBV7-2 and TRBJ1-1; perhaps TRBD1 as D (6 bases). CDR3 length: 13 residues. The V gene's germline CDR1 is SGHTA and CDR2 FQGNSA. V shed 6 bases and J shed 1 base, with 9 bases lying between them. The DNA for the CDR3 is TGTGCCAGCAGACGACAGGAGAACACTGAAGCTTTCTTT. As protein: CASRRQENTEAFF.

This clonotype was seen at least ten times. The chain couples TRBV4-2 to TRBJ1-3, with TRBD1 identical over 9 bases. The CDR3 extends over 15 amino acids. Germline assignment: CDR1 LGHNA and CDR2 YNFKEQ. The V and J ends lost 3 bases and 2 bases, in that order; junction bases with no gene match: 2. The CDR3 DNA reads as TGTGCCAGCAGCCAGGGGACAGGGACTGGAAACACCATATATTTT. This encodes CASSQGTGTGNTIYF.

The chain combines TRBV27 with TRBJ1-1, with D perhaps TRBD1 (6 bases). The CDR3 extends over 15 amino acids. CDR1 is MNHEY and CDR2 is SMNVEV in the germline V gene (reference sequence). V lost 3 bases and J lost 4, with 15 bases in between. Here the CDR3 reads CASSLGVRGGTEAFF. The CDR3 DNA is TGTGCCAGCAGTTTGGGGGTCCGAGGGGGCACTGAAGCTTTCTTT.

This sequence joins TRBV6-2 or TRBV6-3 and TRBJ2-7; D gene unclear. V was shortened by 0 bases and J by 3 bases, with 6 bases between the two germline ends. The CDR3 extends over 13 amino acids. Germline V lookup: CDR1 MNHEY, CDR2 SVGEGT. This CDR3 reads CASSYSAFYEQYF. DNA of the CDR3: TGTGCCAGCAGTTACTCTGCATTCTACGAGCAGTACTTC.

The V gene is TRBV20-1, the J gene TRBJ2-7; D is unclear. Germline V gene lookup returns CDR1 DFQATT and CDR2 SNEGSKA (reference sequence). This CDR3 region has 13 residues. Deletions cut 1 base from V and 0 bases from J, with 7 bases between. CDR3 coding DNA: TGCAGTGCTAGAGGAGAGGACTCCTACGAGCAGTACGTC. This sequence encodes CSARGEDSYEQYV.

Of note for this clonotype: Because it lacks the conserved phenylalanine or tryptophan at the end, this CDR3 is likely a read error. This chain links TRBV27 with TRBJ1-2; D is undetermined. Trimming took 4 bases from V and 8 from J, leaving 11 bases between them. The CDR3 sequence is 12 residues long. Germline values: CDR1 MNHEY, CDR2 SMNVEV (reference sequence). The CDR3: CASSSLTQGYTL. The CDR3 coding sequence is TGTGCCAGCAGTTCCCTTACTCAAGGCTACACCCTC.

In the case of this clonotype: A much larger clone differs from this one at a single base, so this may be a read error. The chain couples TRBV15 to TRBJ1-2, with D unclear. This CDR3 has 15 amino acids. The germline CDR1 and CDR2 sequences are LNHNV and YYDKDF (reference sequence). The CDR3 loop reads CATSRDLSTYYSYTF. As DNA, the CDR3 is TGTGCCACCAGCAGAGATCTAAGCACTTACTATAGCTACACCTTC.

With regard to this clonotype: With a much larger clone just one base away, this may be a read error. The chain is built from TRBV20-1 and TRBJ2-1; no reliable D call. CDR1 and CDR2 from the germline V gene are DFQATT and SNEGSKA (reference sequence). This CDR3 is 13 amino acids long. The CDR3, as DNA: TGCAGTGCTGGAGATTTGTCGGGCCATGAGCAGTTCTTC. Protein sequence: CSAGDLSGHEQFF.

Many counts were recorded for this clonotype. This rearrangement joins TRBV7-9 to TRBJ2-7; D might be TRBD1 (6 bases). This CDR3 is built from 14 residues. Between the trimmed V and J ends, which lost 1 base and 2 bases, there was a span of 9 bases. From germline, CDR1 is SEHNR and CDR2 FQNEAQ (reference sequence). This CDR3 is CASSLGGGAYEQYF. DNA of the CDR3: TGTGCCAGCAGCTTAGGAGGGGGAGCCTACGAGCAGTACTTC.

The V gene is TRBV7-2, the J gene TRBJ2-7; the match to TRBD2 covers 11 bases. The CDR3 has 15 residues. J lost 1 base, V lost 7 bases, and 6 bases had no gene match. CDR1 and CDR2 (germline): SGHTA, FQGNSA. CDR3 in DNA: TGTGCCAGCAAACTACTAGCGGGGGTATCCTACGAGCAGTACTTC. It is translated as CASKLLAGVSYEQYF.

The V call is TRBV7-9, the J call TRBJ1-5; no reliable D call. The V end lost 5 bases, the J end lost 6 bases, and 17 bases lay between the germline ends. The CDR3 length is 15 residues. CDR1 SEHNR and CDR2 FQNEAQ come from the germline V gene (reference sequence). In DNA, the CDR3 is TGTGCCAGCAGCCTGGGGAGAGGGCTAGTTCAGCCCCAGCATTTT. Protein product: CASSLGRGLVQPQHF.

This clonotype occurred many times. The genes are TRBV5-8 and TRBJ1-6, with D unresolved. Germline assignment: CDR1 SGHTS and CDR2 YDEGEE. The CDR3 has 10 residues. The V end lost 7 bases, the J end lost 10 bases, and 6 bases lay between the germline ends. The CDR3 coding sequence is TGTGCCAGCGAGAAGTCACCCCTCCACTTT. As protein: CASEKSPLHF.

Points on this clonotype: Given a much more abundant clone one base away, this may be a read error. V and J are TRBV7-6 and TRBJ2-1; 8 bases align to TRBD2. This CDR3 is built from 15 residues. V was clipped by 5 bases and J by 2 bases; unmatched bases: 5. Germline V gives CDR1 SGHVS, CDR2 FNYEAQ. The CDR3 loop reads CASSRKLAAYNEQFF. CDR3 sequence (DNA): TGTGCCAGCAGCCGGAAACTAGCGGCCTACAATGAGCAGTTCTTC.

The genes are TRBV24-1 and TRBJ1-2; no firm D call. The CDR3 consists of 14 residues. Germline CDR1 reads KGHDR; CDR2 reads SFDVKD. V gave up 4 bases and J gave up 5 bases, with 13 bases separating them. The CDR3 loop reads CATSDSQVGYGYTF. In nucleotides, the CDR3 is TGTGCCACCAGTGACTCCCAGGTGGGGTATGGCTACACCTTC.

Points on this clonotype: This may be a read error: a much more frequent sequence differs by one nucleotide. The V call is TRBV7-2, the J call TRBJ2-5, with a weak D call TRBD1 (5 bases). Looked up from germline, CDR1 is SGHTA and CDR2 is FQGNSA. The CDR3 loop spans 13 amino acids. The CDR3 DNA reads as TGTGCCCTCCAGGGAAACCTTCAAGAGGCCCAGTACTTC. It encodes CALQGNLQEAQYF.